This TCR beta chain was sequenced for a study of shared clonotypes between healthy human individuals. The method was immunoSEQ multiplex PCR; TCRdb's version includes in-frame clones alone and lacks a portion of them. The sample holds some 1,100,000 clones, approximately 80% seen once. V lost 7 bases, J lost 0 bases, and 11 bases lay in between. The V gene's germline CDR1 is SGHVS and CDR2 FQNEAQ. The CDR3 length is 14 residues. This TCR came from a man younger than 30 in good health. Some clones in this sample may be carry-over from other donors' samples. This chain uses TRBV7-8 with TRBJ2-3; unclear D gene. The sample consisted of memory CD4+ T cells from PBMCs. Subset meaning: CD45RA-negative fraction. The DNA of the CDR3 is TGTGCCAGCACAAAGGGCACTAGCACAGATACGCAGTATTTT. This encodes CASTKGTSTDTQYF.